The rows below give T cell receptor beta chains drawn from one sample of a study of shared clonotypes between healthy human individuals. Measured with immunoSEQ multiplex PCR; TCRdb has only the in-frame clones, and not every one. The data hold a few million clones, with approximately 94% observed a single time. Sequenced sample: naive CD4+ T cells sorted from blood. The receptors derive from a man aged 18 to 35 in good health. The CDR3 runs from the conserved cysteine through the conserved F or W. D genes are given only for firm matches. Rows give clone size only sometimes, using once, few, many, or a class for an expanded clone.

D | J | size | V | CDR3 | DNA
TRBD1 | TRBJ2-5 | . | TRBV5-1 | CASSLSRGETQYF | TGCGCCAGCAGCTTGAGCAGGGGGGAGACCCAGTACTTC
TRBD1 | TRBJ1-1 | . | TRBV27 | CASSLGAGTGHTEAFF | TGTGCCAGCAGTTTAGGGGCCGGGACAGGGCACACTGAAGCTTTCTTT
TRBD1 | TRBJ2-7 | . | TRBV5-1 | CASSLVGGQGREQYF | TGCGCCAGCAGCTTGGTAGGGGGACAGGGTCGCGAGCAGTACTTC
. | TRBJ2-7 | . | TRBV5-4 | CASSLGGYEQYF | TGTGCCAGCAGCTTGGGCGGGTACGAGCAGTACTTC
. | TRBJ2-1 | once | TRBV25-1 | CASSEGAPRWFF | TGTGCCAGCAGTGAGGGGGCCCCAAGGTGGTTCTTC
. | TRBJ2-2 | once | TRBV10-1 | CASSLGTNTGELFF | TGCGCCAGCAGCCTGGGGACGAACACCGGGGAGCTGTTTTTT
TRBD1 | TRBJ2-1 | . | TRBV19 | CASKDRGKKNEQFF | TGTGCCAGTAAAGACAGGGGTAAAAAGAATGAGCAGTTCTTC
. | TRBJ1-5 | . | TRBV6-1 | CASRTGSQGQPQHF | TGTGCCAGCAGAACGGGGTCTCAAGGGCAGCCCCAGCATTTT
. | TRBJ2-3 | once | TRBV5-6 | CASSLGASGFSTDTQYF | TGTGCCAGCAGCTTGGGGGCTTCGGGGTTTAGCACAGATACGCAGTATTTT
TRBD2 | TRBJ2-1 | . | TRBV19 | CASSDPSGSKSNEQFF | TGTGCCAGTAGTGACCCTAGCGGCTCTAAATCGAATGAGCAGTTCTTC
. | TRBJ1-5 | . | TRBV21-1 | CASSKDVTKQPQHF | TGTGCCAGCAGCAAAGACGTGACAAAGCAGCCCCAGCATTTT
. | TRBJ2-7 | . | TRBV7-8 | CASSSRVGVAEQYF | TGTGCCAGCAGCTCCCGGGTGGGCGTAGCCGAGCAGTACTTC
TRBD1 | TRBJ2-5 | . | TRBV7-2 | CASSWGRATGRETQYF | TGTGCCAGCAGCTGGGGTCGAGCGACAGGGCGAGAGACCCAGTACTTC
TRBD1 | TRBJ1-6 | . | TRBV9 | CASSAGQGKSSYNSPLHF | TGTGCCAGCAGTGCGGGACAGGGGAAATCATCCTATAATTCACCCCTCCACTTT
TRBD2 | TRBJ2-2 | . | TRBV9 | CASSLADNTGELFF | TGTGCCAGCAGTCTAGCGGATAACACCGGGGAGCTGTTTTTT
. | TRBJ1-2 | . | TRBV30 | CAWSAQAGGGYTF | TGTGCCTGGAGCGCACAGGCGGGGGGTGGCTACACCTTC
TRBD2 | TRBJ2-7 | . | TRBV6-5 | CAQQTGLPSYEQYF | TGTGCCCAGCAGACGGGACTACCTTCCTACGAGCAGTACTTC
. | TRBJ1-4 | . | TRBV5-8 | CASSLVEKGGEKLFF | TGTGCCAGCAGCTTAGTCGAAAAGGGTGGCGAAAAACTGTTTTTT
. | TRBJ2-3 | . | TRBV7-2 | CASSLGDRDFDTQYF | TGTGCCAGCAGCTTAGGGGACCGGGACTTTGATACGCAGTATTTT
TRBD1 | TRBJ2-5 | . | TRBV5-1 | CASSTGTALVETQYF | TGCGCCAGCAGCACGGGGACAGCTCTGGTGGAGACCCAGTACTTC
. | TRBJ2-5 | . | TRBV19 | CASSIQRGQETQYF | TGTGCCAGTAGTATTCAGAGGGGCCAAGAGACCCAGTACTTC
TRBD2 | TRBJ2-3 | . | TRBV5-1 | CASSPTSGGLSTDTQYF | TGCGCCAGCAGCCCTACTAGCGGGGGGTTGAGCACAGATACGCAGTATTTT
. | TRBJ2-5 | . | TRBV4-2 | CASSQDYRKETQYF | TGTGCCAGCAGCCAAGATTATAGGAAAGAGACCCAGTACTTC
TRBD1 | TRBJ1-2 | . | TRBV5-4 | CASSRPGTGYTNYGYTF | TGTGCCAGCAGCCGTCCCGGGACAGGGTACACTAACTATGGCTACACCTTC
. | TRBJ2-3 | . | TRBV6-6 | CASSFGSRYTQYF | TGTGCCAGCAGTTTCGGGAGCCGCTATACGCAGTATTTT
. | TRBJ1-3 | few | TRBV10-1 | CASSEDSGNTIYF | TGCGCCAGCAGTGAAGACAGTGGAAACACCATATATTTT
. | TRBJ1-1 | . | TRBV18 | CASSGATNTEAFF | TGTGCCAGCTCAGGGGCTACGAACACTGAAGCTTTCTTT
TRBD1 | TRBJ2-7 | . | TRBV5-1 | CASSLGGGALNEQYF | TGCGCCAGCAGCTTGGGAGGGGGCGCTTTGAACGAGCAGTACTTC
. | TRBJ2-7 | . | TRBV28 | CASATPNSHYEQYF | TGTGCCAGTGCCACGCCAAACTCCCACTACGAGCAGTACTTC
TRBD1 | TRBJ1-6 | . | TRBV5-1 | CASSQGTGDNSPLHF | TGCGCCAGCAGCCAAGGGACAGGGGATAATTCACCCCTCCACTTT
. | TRBJ1-4 | . | TRBV11-1 | CASSVGAGTSNEKLFF | TGTGCCAGCAGCGTCGGCGCCGGGACATCTAATGAAAAACTGTTTTTT
. | TRBJ2-1 | . | TRBV7-2 | CASSLGPSFYNEQFF | TGTGCCAGCAGCTTAGGGCCCTCGTTTTACAATGAGCAGTTCTTC
. | TRBJ1-1 | . | TRBV6-5 | CASSRGGPSAEAFF | TGTGCCAGCAGTCGGGGGGGGCCGAGCGCTGAAGCTTTCTTT